These 2 T cell receptor beta chains originate from one sample sequenced in a study of blood T cell repertoires in COVID-19. The assay was immunoSEQ multiplex PCR, and TCRdb's table has in-frame clones only and misses some. The table has more than 150,000 clones, about 80% seen once. The source material was peripheral blood. The receptors were gathered from a man aged 55 to 70 with acute or convalescent COVID-19.

This clone was seen a handful of times. The chain employs TRBV10-3 and TRBJ2-7, with D possibly matching TRBD1 (6 bases). Looked up from germline, CDR1 is ENHRY and CDR2 is SYGVKD. The ends were cut back, 4 bases at V and 0 bases at J, with 7 bases in the middle. The CDR3 has 13 residues. CDR3 DNA: TGTGCCATCAGTGTGACAGGCTCCTACGAGCAGTACTTC. It codes for CAISVTGSYEQYF.

The chain recombines TRBV27 with TRBJ1-1, with a weak D call TRBD1 (5 bases). CDR3 size: 14 residues. Per germline, CDR1 MNHEY and CDR2 SMNVEV (reference sequence). V was pared by 4 bases and J by 5 bases, with 14 bases between. CDR3 amino acids: CASSSLQARTEAFF. As DNA, the CDR3 is TGTGCCAGCAGTTCTTTACAGGCGCGTACTGAAGCTTTCTTT.